Listed here is a single T cell receptor beta chain. These data belong to a study of blood T cell repertoires in COVID-19. Study-wide background: T cells, B-cell-depleted T cells, or PBMCs supplied cDNA or gDNA.

Original analysis: The authors estimated nucleated cell counts from reference gene primer amplification. Some clones are missing from TCRdb's copy, which holds only in-frame ones; the method was immunoSEQ multiplex PCR. V and J calls and clone size are as listed in that table; D and trimming were resolved from the DNA. Counted here are more than 200,000 clones, under 90% occurring once; the ten biggest clones make up roughly 2.7%. The receptor's source is a woman in her thirties or forties with active or convalescent COVID-19. Material for sequencing was peripheral blood.

The CDR3 reads CASSLAGQGRGYTF. The CDR3 nucleotides are TGTGCCAGCAGCTTGGCCGGGCAGGGTAGGGGCTACACCTTC. The V gene is TRBV5-4, the J gene TRBJ1-2; maybe TRBD1 (5 bases). This CDR3 contains 14 residues. Between the trimmed V and J ends, which lost 0 bases and 8 bases, there was a span of 14 bases. Germline V CDR1 and CDR2: SGHNT, YYREEE (reference sequence).